This T cell receptor (beta chain) was documented in a study of CD8 T cells in Susac syndrome. It was with random hexamers that 0.5 to 1 ug RNA was reverse transcribed. MiXCR, applied by TCRdb to the immunoSEQ multiplex PCR reads, yields one record per CDR3 protein. The sample includes about 90,000 distinct CDR3 sequences, 96% of them seen just once. The CDR3 contains 12 residues. The V gene's germline CDR1 is MNHEY and CDR2 SVGEGT. V shed 0 bases and J shed 7 bases, with 4 bases lying between them. Sequenced material: CD8+ T cells from PBMCs. The receptor was isolated from a human donor with Susac syndrome. The V gene is TRBV6-2 or TRBV6-3, the J gene TRBJ1-5, with D uncertain. CDR3 nucleotides: TGTGCCAGCAGTTACTCGGACCAGCCCCAGCATTTT. Its translation: CASSYSDQPQHF.